Below are 32 T cell receptor beta chains sequenced from a single sample in a study of molecular identifiers for immune sequencing clone quantification. A single record per CDR3 protein comes from TCRdb applying MiXCR to the PCR reads. The repertoire holds about 330,000 distinct CDR3 sequences, with 24% as singletons. The sequenced sample was naive CD8+ T cells from blood, with Jurkat cell RNA spiked in. As to subset: FACS-sorted CD8+CD4-CCR7+CD45RA+ naive T cells. These receptor sequences come from a human donor in good health. Some libraries in this study had Jurkat cell RNA spiked in.

There are many counts of this clonotype. This chain uses TRBV4-2 with TRBJ2-7; D is unresolved. The CDR3 has 14 amino acids. CDR1 is LGHNA and CDR2 is YNFKEQ in the germline V gene. The V end lost 1 base, the J end lost 2 bases, and 9 bases lay between the germline ends. CDR3 bases: TGTGCCAGCAGCCAAGGACTGGGCACCTACGAGCAGTACTTC. This sequence encodes CASSQGLGTYEQYF.

This clonotype was detected only a few times. The chain couples TRBV19 to TRBJ1-5; D gene ambiguous. V gave up 3 bases and J gave up 0 bases, with 6 bases separating them. The CDR3 totals 14 residues. Germline V gene sequence: CDR1 LNHDA, CDR2 SQIVND (reference sequence). CDR3 bases: TGTGCCAGTAGTATGGGCATTAGCAATCAGCCCCAGCATTTT. It translates to CASSMGISNQPQHF.

This clonotype was recorded at least ten times. This chain uses TRBV7-6 with TRBJ2-4; D may be TRBD1 or TRBD2 (6 bases each). The CDR3 is 14 residues long. CDR1 is SGHVS and CDR2 is FNYEAQ in the germline V gene. The ends were cut back, 4 bases at V and 8 bases at J, with 15 bases in the middle. CDR3 coding DNA: TGTGCCAGCAGCTCCTCGGGGGCGGAGGACATTCAGTACTTC. Translation: CASSSSGAEDIQYF.

V and J are TRBV15 and TRBJ2-3, with 12 nucleotides matching TRBD2. Trimming took 5 bases from V and 5 from J; bases not matched to a gene: 8. The CDR3 is 16 amino acids. Germline-derived CDR1 and CDR2 are LNHNV and YYDKDF (reference sequence). The CDR3 nucleotides read TGTGCCACCAGCGGCAGGACTAGCGGGATGCAAGATACGCAGTATTTT. It yields the protein CATSGRTSGMQDTQYF. Supplemented by reference TRBV15 and TRBJ2-3, the full variable domain reads DAMVIQNPRYQVTQFGKPVTLSCSQTLNHNVMYWYQQKSSQAPKLLFHYYDKDFNNEADTPDNFQSRRPNTSFCFLDIRSPGLGDTAMYLCATSGRTSGMQDTQYFGPGTRLTVL.

On this clonotype: This may come from a read error, since a much larger clone is one base off. The chain has TRBV2 and TRBJ1-5; maybe TRBD1 (5 bases). Germline-derived CDR1 and CDR2 are SNHLY and FYNNEI. The CDR3 has 14 amino acids. The CDR3 reads CASGRDYSNQPRHF. CDR3 in DNA: TGTGCCAGCGGACGGGACTATAGCAATCAGCCCCGGCATTTT.

The sample holds a few counts of this clonotype. V gene TRBV19 combines with J gene TRBJ2-1; TRBD2 matches 14 bases. In germline, CDR1 is LNHDA, CDR2 SQIVND (reference sequence). The CDR3 loop spans 16 amino acids. Germline trimming cut 3 bases from V and 2 bases from J; bases unmatched to any gene: 0. In nucleotides, the CDR3 is TGTGCCAGTAGTATGACTAGCGGGGGGGCCTACAATGAGCAGTTCTTC. Encoded protein: CASSMTSGGAYNEQFF.

This clonotype has a count of ten or more. This chain uses TRBV2 with TRBJ2-2, with 8 bases matching TRBD2. The CDR3 runs to 13 residues. Trimming cost V 8 bases and J 4 bases; bases outside gene matches: 3. From germline, CDR1 is SNHLY and CDR2 FYNNEI. CDR3 amino acids: CASLAGLTGELFF. The DNA for the CDR3 is TGTGCCAGCTTAGCGGGACTCACCGGGGAGCTGTTTTTT.

This clonotype was recorded many times. The gene calls are TRBV28 and TRBJ2-7; the D gene is possibly TRBD1 (6 bases). Germline values: CDR1 MDHEN, CDR2 SYDVKM. The CDR3 covers 14 residues. V lost 5 bases to trimming and J lost 2 bases, with 13 bases between them. CDR3 DNA: TGTGCCAGCAGTCCCCGGGACACAGCCTACGAGCAGTACTTC. This sequence encodes CASSPRDTAYEQYF.

V gene TRBV11-2 combines with J gene TRBJ1-1; 9 nucleotides agree with TRBD1. Looked up from germline, CDR1 is SGHAT and CDR2 is FQNNGV. With 5 bases clipped from V and 8 bases from J, the junction kept 3 bases outside the gene matches. The CDR3 loop spans 12 amino acids. DNA for the CDR3: TGTGCCAGCAGCGTAGGGACAGGGGAAGCTTTCTTT. Protein: CASSVGTGEAFF.

The chain carries TRBV5-5 and TRBJ1-5; 8 positions match TRBD1. This CDR3 spans 18 amino acids. J gave up 1 base and V 4 bases, and 13 bases lay outside the gene matches. Germline V lookup: CDR1 SGHKS, CDR2 YYEKEE (reference sequence). Here the CDR3 reads CASSPLVTGGRSNQPQHF. Here the CDR3 DNA reads TGTGCCAGCAGCCCCCTGGTCACAGGGGGTCGGAGCAATCAGCCCCAGCATTTT.

Points on this clonotype: A much larger clone sits a single nucleotide away, making a read error possible. This chain uses TRBV9 with TRBJ2-5, with D perhaps TRBD2 (6 bases). The CDR3 contains 14 residues. Germline V gene data show CDR1 as SGDLS and CDR2 as YYNGEE. CDR3: CASSPYGGYETQHF. The CDR3 region has the DNA TGTGCCAGCAGCCCATACGGAGGGTACGAGACCCAGCACTTC.

This clonotype occurred a few times. The chain employs TRBV10-3 and TRBJ2-7; D is perhaps TRBD2 (6 bases). The V gene's germline CDR1 is ENHRY and CDR2 SYGVKD. V was cut by 3 bases and J by 6 bases, with 9 bases left in between. The CDR3 spans 12 residues. CDR3 residues: CAISDPGGEQYF. The CDR3 region has the DNA TGTGCCATCAGTGATCCCGGGGGCGAGCAGTACTTC.

This clonotype was found many times. The chain carries TRBV5-1 and TRBJ1-2, with 7 bases that match TRBD1. V lost 4 bases, J lost 3 bases, and 12 bases stayed unmatched. The CDR3 loop spans 16 amino acids. Germline assignment: CDR1 SGHRS and CDR2 YFSETQ. CDR3 sequence (DNA): TGCGCCAGCAGCCCTTCTCCGGCAGGGGGGGACTATGGCTACACCTTC. It specifies CASSPSPAGGDYGYTF.

This clonotype has a count of ten or more. This sequence joins TRBV29-1 and TRBJ2-6, with 10 positions matching TRBD2. V lost 7 bases, J lost 0 bases, and 9 bases stayed unmatched. Looked up from germline, CDR1 is SQVTM and CDR2 is ANQGSEA. CDR3 size: 17 residues. CDR3 protein: CSAERLAGASGANVLTF. The CDR3, as DNA: TGCAGCGCCGAGAGGCTAGCGGGAGCCTCTGGGGCCAACGTCCTGACTTTC.

V gene TRBV30 combines with J gene TRBJ2-3, with D possibly matching TRBD2 (5 bases). The CDR3 length is 14 residues. Deletions cut 2 bases from V and 0 bases from J, with 9 bases between. In germline, CDR1 is GTSNPN, CDR2 SVGIG (reference sequence). The CDR3 here is CAWSQDSSTDTQYF. In nucleotides, the CDR3 is TGTGCCTGGAGTCAGGACTCAAGCACAGATACGCAGTATTTT.

There are many counts of this clonotype. The chain has TRBV12-3 or TRBV12-4 and TRBJ2-7; no clear D gene. The CDR3 runs to 13 residues. The ends were cut back, 1 base at V and 3 bases at J, with 7 bases in the middle. The CDR3 DNA follows: TGTGCCAGCAGTTTAGGTACCGGCTACGAGCAGTACTTC. This encodes CASSLGTGYEQYF.

This sequence joins TRBV4-3 and TRBJ2-3; D possibly matches TRBD1 or TRBD2 (5 bases each). CDR3 length: 16 residues. The V gene lost 1 base and the J gene lost 7 bases, with 18 bases spanning the gap. Germline V lookup: CDR1 LGHNA, CDR2 YSLEER. CDR3 in amino acids: CASSQVRRPGAYTQYF. CDR3 DNA: TGCGCCAGCAGCCAAGTCCGGCGGCCCGGGGCATATACGCAGTATTTT.

Ten or more counts support this clonotype. The chain uses TRBV4-1 and TRBJ2-5; D unclear. The CDR3 extends over 14 amino acids. V lost 1 base to trimming and J lost 5 bases, with 11 bases between them. The germline CDR1 and CDR2 sequences are MGHRA and YSYEKL. The CDR3 DNA reads TGCGCCAGCAGCCAAGGGGTAGGGCTGGAGACCCAGTACTTC. Translating it yields CASSQGVGLETQYF.

This clonotype was picked up many times. The genes are TRBV7-9 and TRBJ2-2; maybe TRBD2 (6 bases). The V gene lost 5 bases and the J gene lost 1 base, with 11 bases spanning the gap. This CDR3 is built from 15 residues. Germline CDR1 and CDR2: SEHNR and FQNEAQ (reference sequence). The CDR3 DNA sequence: TGTGCCAGCAGCCCCTCGGGGGTGAACACCGGGGAGCTGTTTTTT. This translates into CASSPSGVNTGELFF.

In this sample, this clonotype turned up a few times. The chain links TRBV12-3 or TRBV12-4 to TRBJ2-3; D is tentatively TRBD1 or TRBD2 (5 bases each). The ends were cut back, 9 bases at V and 4 bases at J, with 20 bases in the middle. This CDR3 contains 15 residues. As DNA, the CDR3 is TGTGCCAGTGGCGGAGGTGGGGCACCGCCAGATACGCAGTATTTT. Translating it yields CASGGGGAPPDTQYF.

In its sample, this clonotype was seen a few times. The chain combines TRBV30 with TRBJ2-2; 12 bases line up with TRBD2. Germline CDR1 reads GTSNPN; CDR2 reads SVGIG (reference sequence). The CDR3 extends over 16 amino acids. The trim removed 1 base at V and 7 bases at J, leaving 7 bases unmatched. This CDR3 reads CAWSGLAGGPVGELFF. The CDR3 DNA reads TGTGCCTGGAGTGGGCTAGCGGGGGGGCCCGTCGGGGAGCTGTTTTTT.

This clonotype was counted ten times or more. The rearrangement links TRBV27 to TRBJ2-7, with 8 bases matching TRBD1. Germline V gives CDR1 MNHEY, CDR2 SMNVEV (reference sequence). V lost 4 bases, J lost 2 bases, and 4 bases stayed unmatched. This CDR3 comprises 14 residues. CDR3 amino acids: CASSSRQGPYEQYF. Here the CDR3 DNA reads TGTGCCAGCAGTTCCCGACAGGGGCCCTACGAGCAGTACTTC.

The rearrangement uses TRBV10-3 and TRBJ1-2; D possibly corresponds to TRBD1 (6 bases). The germline V and J ends were trimmed by 6 bases and 6 bases, with 23 bases remaining between them. The CDR3 has 16 residues. CDR1 and CDR2 from the germline V gene are ENHRY and SYGVKD. Written as DNA, the CDR3 is TGTGCCATCAGAGTCCCACAGGGAGAGAGGGGGAATGGCTACACCTTC. Amino acids: CAIRVPQGERGNGYTF.

This clonotype has a single count. The V call is TRBV7-9, the J call TRBJ1-3; D is undetermined. V was shortened by 5 bases and J by 2 bases, with 16 bases between the two germline ends. The CDR3 has 16 residues. Germline V gene lookup returns CDR1 SEHNR and CDR2 FQNEAQ (reference sequence). The CDR3 loop is CASSVLGSGPGNTIYF. DNA for the CDR3: TGTGCCAGCAGCGTACTGGGATCCGGCCCTGGAAACACCATATATTTT.

This clonotype was observed at least ten times. The chain combines TRBV29-1 with TRBJ2-7; perhaps TRBD1 as D (6 bases). Between the trimmed V and J ends, which lost 6 bases and 0 bases, there was a span of 12 bases. The V gene's germline CDR1 is SQVTM and CDR2 ANQGSEA. This CDR3 contains 13 residues. The CDR3 bases are TGCAGCGTACGGGACAAGAGCTCCTACGAGCAGTACTTC. Amino acid sequence: CSVRDKSSYEQYF.

The chain couples TRBV19 to TRBJ2-7; the match to TRBD1 covers 10 bases. Germline CDR1 reads LNHDA; CDR2 reads SQIVND (reference sequence). The CDR3 is 16 amino acids. V trimming: 4 bases; J trimming: 3 bases; junction bases outside the gene matches: 9. CDR3 in amino acids: CASSTTGQGINYEQYF. The CDR3 DNA sequence: TGTGCCAGTAGTACCACGGGACAGGGGATTAACTACGAGCAGTACTTC.

Ten or more counts support this clonotype. The V gene is TRBV5-4, the J gene TRBJ2-3; D not resolved. With 0 bases removed from V and 3 bases from J, the gap between germline ends came to 11 bases. CDR1 SGHNT and CDR2 YYREEE come from the germline V gene (reference sequence). This CDR3 comprises 15 residues. For the CDR3, the DNA is TGTGCCAGCAGCTTGGACGGTTCGTGGACAGATACGCAGTATTTT. Translating gives CASSLDGSWTDTQYF.

This clonotype has a handful of counts. This sequence joins TRBV19 and TRBJ2-1; the match to TRBD2 covers 11 bases. This CDR3 has 15 amino acids. Trimming at V came to 5 bases and at J to 4 bases, leaving 4 bases not matched to a gene. The germline gives CDR1 LNHDA, CDR2 SQIVND (reference sequence). CDR3 bases: TGTGCCAGTAGTGCCATAGCGGGGGGGTACAATGAGCAGTTCTTC. Its protein is CASSAIAGGYNEQFF.

The V call is TRBV23-1, the J call TRBJ1-5; D gene uncertain. TRBV23-1 counts as an open reading frame of uncertain function. The V end was cut by 2 bases, the J end by 0 bases, with 17 bases between. This CDR3 spans 18 amino acids. CDR3 DNA sequence: TGCGCCAGCAGTCAAGTCCTTTCCCGCGACGGTAGCAATCAGCCCCAGCATTTT. Its protein is CASSQVLSRDGSNQPQHF.

The CDR3 is CASSLGREYNEQFF. The CDR3 DNA reads TGTGCCAGCAGTTTAGGACGAGAATACAATGAGCAGTTCTTC. This sequence joins TRBV27 and TRBJ2-1, with D unresolved. In germline, CDR1 is MNHEY, CDR2 SMNVEV (reference sequence). The CDR3 totals 14 residues. Trimming took off 2 bases at V and 4 bases at J, with 9 bases between the two ends.

This clonotype has only a few counts. The J gene is TRBJ2-5, the V gene TRBV2; 7 positions match TRBD2. This CDR3 has 13 amino acids. Germline V CDR1 and CDR2: SNHLY, FYNNEI. J gave up 3 bases and V 10 bases, and 8 bases lay outside the gene matches. CDR3 nucleotide sequence: TGTGCCAAGAGGCGGGGGATCGAAGAGACCCAGTACTTC. Amino acids: CAKRRGIEETQYF. The full variable domain, completed using reference TRBV2 and TRBJ2-5, is EPEVTQTPSHQVTQMGQEVILRCVPISNHLYFYWYRQILGQKVEFLVSFYNNEISEKSEIFDDQFSVERPDGSNFTLKIRSTKLEDSAMYFCAKRRGIEETQYFGPGTRLLVL.

This clonotype showed up many times. The V and J genes are TRBV6-2 or TRBV6-3 and TRBJ1-1; tentative D call: TRBD1 (6 bases). Germline lookup yields CDR1 MNHEY and CDR2 SVGEGT. This CDR3 is 13 amino acids long. V dropped 2 bases and J dropped 6 bases, with 10 bases sitting between them. For the CDR3, the DNA is TGTGCCAGCAGTTACGAACAGGGCTCTGAAGCTTTCTTT. It translates to CASSYEQGSEAFF.